This T cell receptor beta chain emerged from a study of human T cells and chemical hapten exposure. Study-wide context: Variability of per-sample TCR yields stemmed mainly from small differences in pooled library volume.

Trimming pared 3 bases from V and 4 bases from J, leaving 16 bases between. This CDR3 has 16 amino acids. Per germline, CDR1 MDHEN and CDR2 SYDVKM. There are a few counts of this clonotype. Antigen specificity is unknown. Blood, whole and unfractionated, served as the source for total RNA extraction. The library tagged individual cDNA molecules with unique molecular identifiers. Per the authors' pipeline: Sample-level TCR yields exhibited a median of approximately 88,000, with a range of roughly 20,000 to 690,600. TCRdb processed the 5' RACE reads anew with MiXCR; each CDR3 protein has one entry. TCRdb's processing, not the authors' own work, is the source of the V and J calls. The sample shows about 81,000 distinct CDR3 sequences, under 10% of them seen only once. General study results and limits: With regard to DPC sensitization, TCRs above 1 in 1000 frequency did not change.

The chain recombines TRBV28 with TRBJ1-5, with D tentatively TRBD1 (5 bases). The source of this sequence is a male donor in good health. CDR3 nucleotide sequence: TGTGCCAGCAGTTTTCGGACATGGGGTGGGAATCAGCCCCAGCATTTT. Translating gives CASSFRTWGGNQPQHF.